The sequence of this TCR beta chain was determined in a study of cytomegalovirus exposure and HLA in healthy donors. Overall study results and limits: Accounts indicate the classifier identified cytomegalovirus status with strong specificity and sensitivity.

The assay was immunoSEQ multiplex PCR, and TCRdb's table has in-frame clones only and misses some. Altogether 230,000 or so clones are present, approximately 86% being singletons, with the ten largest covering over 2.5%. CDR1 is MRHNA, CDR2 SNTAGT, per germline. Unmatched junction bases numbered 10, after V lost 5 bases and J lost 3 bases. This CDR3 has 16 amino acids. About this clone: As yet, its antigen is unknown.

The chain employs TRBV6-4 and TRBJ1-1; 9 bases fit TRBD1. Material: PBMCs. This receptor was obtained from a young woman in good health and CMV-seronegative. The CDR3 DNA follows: TGTGCCAGCAGTCCTCATACAGGGGGCAGGTACACTGAAGCTTTCTTT. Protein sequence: CASSPHTGGRYTEAFF.